This entry features one TCR beta chain sequence. The V end was cut by 7 bases, the J end by 3 bases, with 7 bases between. This CDR3 is 11 amino acids long. Germline loops: CDR1 SNHLY, CDR2 FYNNEI. This record comes from a study of cytomegalovirus exposure and HLA in healthy donors. This table comes from immunoSEQ multiplex PCR, and its TCRdb copy is limited to in-frame clones, with some not included. The profile shows around 400,000 clones, around 86% of them singletons. This receptor was taken from a woman aged 18-29 years in good health and CMV-seronegative. The sequenced sample was PBMCs. The chain combines TRBV2 with TRBJ2-7; D gene unclear. The chain's CDR3 is CASMGSYEQYF. The CDR3 coding sequence is TGTGCCAGCATGGGCAGCTACGAGCAGTACTTC.